This TCR beta chain was sequenced for a study of blood T cell repertoires in COVID-19. The ends were cut back, 3 bases at V and 11 bases at J, with 14 bases in the middle. This CDR3 contains 13 residues. Germline CDR1 and CDR2: LGHDT and YNNKEL (reference sequence). Study processing details: Amplification with reference gene primers provided the estimates of nucleated cell counts. Sequenced by immunoSEQ multiplex PCR; TCRdb stores in-frame clones only, minus some. Clonal size and the V and J genes are those of that table, whereas D and trimming came from the DNA. The sample holds 180,000 or so clones; around 85% are singletons and the top ten take roughly 1.3%.

The clonotype comes from a man aged 55 to 69 who had recovered from COVID-19. The sequenced sample was peripheral blood. The chain combines TRBV3-1 (or the pseudogene TRBV3-2) with TRBJ2-1; D is possibly TRBD2 (7 bases). In DNA form, the CDR3 reads TGTGCCAGCAGCCAGGGGACGGGGGGCAAGCAGTTCTTC. Translating it yields CASSQGTGGKQFF.